These T cell receptor beta chains were read from a single sample in a study of cytomegalovirus exposure and HLA in healthy donors. Assay: immunoSEQ multiplex PCR; the TCRdb copy retains only in-frame clones and omits some. This table has 70,000 or so clones, 94% appearing once. Sequenced material: PBMCs. Receptors originate from a young man in good health and CMV-seropositive. Both conserved end residues are part of each CDR3. Each record gives: J gene, V gene, D gene, clone size, CDR3 DNA, CDR3 protein. The D gene is left open where the match is weak. Size is stated for part of the rows, as once, few or many counts, or as a class when the clone is expanded.

J gene: TRBJ1-5
V gene: TRBV21-1
D gene: NA
clone size: once
CDR3 DNA: TGTGCCAGCAGCCAGGGAGCCCTAGGGAGGGATCGGCCCCAGCATTTT
CDR3 protein: CASSQGALGRDRPQHF

J gene: TRBJ1-5
V gene: TRBV30
D gene: NA
clone size: NA
CDR3 DNA: TGTGCCTGGAGTGTAGCCGGCAATCAGCCCCAGCATTTT
CDR3 protein: CAWSVAGNQPQHF

J gene: TRBJ2-7
V gene: TRBV5-4
D gene: TRBD2
clone size: NA
CDR3 DNA: TGTGCCAGCAGCTTGGGTGGCGGGGGGAGCTCCTACGAGCAGTACTTC
CDR3 protein: CASSLGGGGSSYEQYF

J gene: TRBJ1-2
V gene: TRBV5-4
D gene: TRBD1
clone size: NA
CDR3 DNA: TGTGCCAGCAGCTCGACAGGGCAGGGTGGCTACACCTTC
CDR3 protein: CASSSTGQGGYTF

J gene: TRBJ1-5
V gene: TRBV7-8
D gene: TRBD1
clone size: NA
CDR3 DNA: TGTGCCAGCAGCTTAGTAGGGGGCGATCAGCCCCAGCATTTT
CDR3 protein: CASSLVGGDQPQHF

J gene: TRBJ2-1
V gene: TRBV5-1
D gene: NA
clone size: NA
CDR3 DNA: TGCGCCAGCAGCTTGGTGGGCTCTGAGCAGTTCTTC
CDR3 protein: CASSLVGSEQFF

J gene: TRBJ2-2
V gene: TRBV9
D gene: NA
clone size: NA
CDR3 DNA: TGTGCCAGCAGCGTTCGCGGAGCGAGGGACTCCGCGAACACCGGGGAGCTGTTTTTT
CDR3 protein: CASSVRGARDSANTGELFF

J gene: TRBJ1-1
V gene: TRBV28
D gene: TRBD1
clone size: NA
CDR3 DNA: TGTGCCTCTTGGACAGGCCCCCCAATTGAAGCTTTCTTT
CDR3 protein: CASWTGPPIEAFF

J gene: TRBJ1-1
V gene: TRBV4-2
D gene: NA
clone size: NA
CDR3 DNA: TGTGCCAGCAGCCAAGCAGACGACAGGCCGAACACTGAAGCTTTCTTT
CDR3 protein: CASSQADDRPNTEAFF

J gene: TRBJ2-3
V gene: TRBV10-3
D gene: NA
clone size: NA
CDR3 DNA: TGTGCCATCAGTGAGCTTTCTTGTTGCGGTCAGACGGATACGCAGTATTTT
CDR3 protein: CAISELSCCGQTDTQYF

J gene: TRBJ1-1
V gene: TRBV16
D gene: TRBD1
clone size: NA
CDR3 DNA: TGTGCCAGCAGCCGGTCAGGGGGCACTGAAGCTTTCTTT
CDR3 protein: CASSRSGGTEAFF

J gene: TRBJ1-2
V gene: TRBV6-5
D gene: NA
clone size: NA
CDR3 DNA: TGTGCCAGCAGCTACCAGGGGTTTCTGCGGGGCTACACCTTC
CDR3 protein: CASSYQGFLRGYTF

J gene: TRBJ2-1
V gene: TRBV30
D gene: NA
clone size: NA
CDR3 DNA: TGTGCCTGGAGCGGTCCAGGGAATGAGCAGTTCTTC
CDR3 protein: CAWSGPGNEQFF

J gene: TRBJ1-2
V gene: TRBV9
D gene: NA
clone size: NA
CDR3 DNA: TGTGCCAGCAGCCCTAACAGGGATTACTACACCTTC
CDR3 protein: CASSPNRDYYTF

J gene: TRBJ1-3
V gene: TRBV13
D gene: NA
clone size: NA
CDR3 DNA: TGTGCCAGCAGCTCACGAGGGTTTCACTCTGGAAACACCATATATTTT
CDR3 protein: CASSSRGFHSGNTIYF

J gene: TRBJ1-3
V gene: TRBV15
D gene: TRBD1
clone size: NA
CDR3 DNA: TGTGCCACCAGCAGAGGGACAGGGGCCCCCTCTGGAAACACCATATATTTT
CDR3 protein: CATSRGTGAPSGNTIYF

J gene: TRBJ2-7
V gene: TRBV14
D gene: NA
clone size: NA
CDR3 DNA: TGTGCCAGCAGCCAAGCCCCGGGGTCCTACGAGCAGTACTTC
CDR3 protein: CASSQAPGSYEQYF

J gene: TRBJ2-1
V gene: TRBV19
D gene: TRBD2
clone size: NA
CDR3 DNA: TGTGCCAGTAGGAAAACCCTTAGCGGGGTCCGGGTGGGTGAGCAGTTCTTC
CDR3 protein: CASRKTLSGVRVGEQFF

J gene: TRBJ2-7
V gene: TRBV28
D gene: NA
clone size: NA
CDR3 DNA: TGTGCCAGCAGTTTCTATCTGGAGGGGAAATTCAATACCCCACGATACGAGCAGTACTTC
CDR3 protein: CASSFYLEGKFNTPRYEQYF

J gene: TRBJ1-1
V gene: TRBV7-9
D gene: NA
clone size: NA
CDR3 DNA: TGTGCCAGCAGCTTGGGCGGGTTATCCCTGAACACTGAAGCTTTCTTT
CDR3 protein: CASSLGGLSLNTEAFF

J gene: TRBJ2-3
V gene: TRBV6-6
D gene: NA
clone size: NA
CDR3 DNA: TGTGCCAGCAGGGGCCCTAGCACAGATACGCAGTATTTT
CDR3 protein: CASRGPSTDTQYF

J gene: TRBJ2-7
V gene: TRBV7-9
D gene: NA
clone size: NA
CDR3 DNA: TGTGCCAGCAGCTTTGGCGGGATCAAGGGCTACGAGCAGTACTTC
CDR3 protein: CASSFGGIKGYEQYF

J gene: TRBJ2-2
V gene: TRBV6-1
D gene: TRBD2
clone size: NA
CDR3 DNA: TGTGCCAGCAGTGAAGGACTAGCGGGAGCCGGGGAGCTGTTTTTT
CDR3 protein: CASSEGLAGAGELFF

J gene: TRBJ2-3
V gene: TRBV30
D gene: NA
clone size: NA
CDR3 DNA: TGTGCCTGGAGGATCGGTTTGCTAGCAGCCTCCACAGATACGCAGTATTTT
CDR3 protein: CAWRIGLLAASTDTQYF

J gene: TRBJ1-1
V gene: TRBV5-1
D gene: NA
clone size: NA
CDR3 DNA: TGCGCCAGCAGCTCGAAGGACAGACGAGGAGAAGCTTTCTTT
CDR3 protein: CASSSKDRRGEAFF

J gene: TRBJ2-1
V gene: TRBV7-9
D gene: TRBD1
clone size: NA
CDR3 DNA: TGTGCCAGCAGCTTGCCGGGACAGTACAATGAGCAGTTCTTC
CDR3 protein: CASSLPGQYNEQFF